This T cell receptor beta chain was identified in a study of blood T cell repertoires in COVID-19. Authors' data handling: Amplification from reference gene primers served as the basis for estimated nucleated cell counts. TCRdb's table, derived via immunoSEQ multiplex PCR, lists solely in-frame clones and lacks some. That table is the source of V, J and clone size, and D and trimming were worked out from the DNA. The repertoire holds under 200,000 clones, about 85% seen once, with around 5% in the top ten. The germline V gene has CDR1 SQVTM and CDR2 ANQGSEA. V was clipped by 8 bases and J by 0 bases, with 25 bases between them. This CDR3 has 17 residues.

The chain couples TRBV29-1 to TRBJ1-2; weak D call: TRBD1 (5 bases). The sample was peripheral blood. The sequence derives from a woman in her 50s with COVID-19, enrolled during active disease. DNA of the CDR3: TGCAGCTCGGAGGGGTTGGAGGGATGGGTTTCTAACTATGGCTACACCTTC. Translation: CSSEGLEGWVSNYGYTF.